What follows are 12 T cell receptor beta chains derived from one specimen sequenced in a study of blood T cell repertoires in COVID-19. Measured with immunoSEQ multiplex PCR; TCRdb has only the in-frame clones, and not every one. This table has some 250,000 clones, about nine tenths appearing once. The sequenced material came from PBMCs or T cells enriched from blood (not recorded which). The receptors were gathered from a man younger than 35 who had recovered from COVID-19.

The chain combines TRBV18 with TRBJ1-2, with TRBD1 matching over 7 bases. The CDR3 extends over 17 amino acids. The germline CDR1 and CDR2 sequences are KGHSH and LQKENI. J lost 1 base, V lost 2 bases, and 10 bases had no gene match. CDR3 sequence reads: CASSPGFQGDLNYGYTF. DNA for the CDR3: TGTGCCAGCTCACCAGGGTTTCAGGGGGACCTTAACTATGGCTACACCTTC. Filled out from reference TRBV18 and TRBJ1-2, the complete variable domain reads NAGVMQNPRHLVRRRGQEARLRCSPMKGHSHVYWYRQLPEEGLKFMVYLQKENIIDESGMPKERFSAEFPKEGPSILRIQQVVRGDSAAYFCASSPGFQGDLNYGYTFGSGTRLTVV.

The chain couples TRBV18 to TRBJ1-2, with D uncertain. Germline CDR1 and CDR2: KGHSH and LQKENI. The CDR3 has 17 amino acids. Deletions cut 3 bases from V and 0 bases from J, with 17 bases between. CDR3 DNA: TGTGCCAGCTCACCTCTCACTTCCGGGAACTCTAACTATGGCTACACCTTC. Translating it yields CASSPLTSGNSNYGYTF. Variable domain in full (rest from reference TRBV18 and TRBJ1-2): NAGVMQNPRHLVRRRGQEARLRCSPMKGHSHVYWYRQLPEEGLKFMVYLQKENIIDESGMPKERFSAEFPKEGPSILRIQQVVRGDSAAYFCASSPLTSGNSNYGYTFGSGTRLTVV.

The table lists this clone with a few counts. V and J are TRBV19 and TRBJ2-1; TRBD1 is a possible D gene (5 bases). The V end lost 5 bases, the J end lost 12 bases, and 17 bases lay between the germline ends. Looked up from germline, CDR1 is LNHDA and CDR2 is SQIVND (reference sequence). The CDR3 contains 13 residues. CDR3 region: CASSPSSGPRQFF. The CDR3 DNA sequence: TGTGCCAGTAGTCCTTCCTCAGGGCCGAGGCAGTTCTTC.

This chain connects TRBV2 to TRBJ1-1, with 11 nucleotides matching TRBD1. The junction had 15 bases not matched to a gene; V was cut back by 4 bases and J by 5 bases. CDR1 SNHLY and CDR2 FYNNEI come from the germline V gene. This CDR3 contains 18 residues. The chain's CDR3 is CASSGDRDRGRLGTEAFF. CDR3 DNA sequence: TGTGCCAGCAGTGGGGACCGGGACAGGGGGAGGTTAGGGACTGAAGCTTTCTTT.

The rearrangement joins TRBV12-3 or TRBV12-4 to TRBJ1-2; a possible D gene is TRBD1 (6 bases). Trimming removed 6 bases from V and 3 bases from J, with 11 bases in between. This CDR3 is built from 13 residues. CDR3 sequence (DNA): TGTGCCAGCAGGCAGGGGAATTACTATGGCTACACCTTC. It translates to CASRQGNYYGYTF.

This clone was recorded a few times. This chain uses TRBV7-2 with TRBJ1-5, with D possibly matching TRBD1 (5 bases). V gave up 5 bases and J gave up 7 bases, with 12 bases separating them. CDR3 length: 13 amino acids. Germline loops: CDR1 SGHTA, CDR2 FQGNSA. In nucleotides, the CDR3 is TGTGCCAGCAGCCTACAGGATACCCAGCCCCAGCATTTT. This codes for CASSLQDTQPQHF.

The chain combines TRBV3-1 (or the pseudogene TRBV3-2) with TRBJ2-2, with TRBD1 identical over 9 bases. Germline CDR1 LGHDT, CDR2 YNNKEL (reference sequence). CDR3 length: 16 residues. V was clipped by 4 bases and J by 2 bases; unmatched bases: 5. The chain's CDR3 is CASSPPGQGNTGELFF. DNA of the CDR3: TGTGCCAGCAGCCCTCCGGGACAGGGAAACACCGGGGAGCTGTTTTTT.

The chain has TRBV6-5 and TRBJ2-3; D perhaps matches TRBD1 (6 bases). The CDR3 runs 14 residues. CDR1 is MNHEY and CDR2 is SVGAGI in the germline V gene. Trimming took 4 bases from V and 3 from J, leaving 11 bases between them. The CDR3 DNA is TGTGCCAGCAGTTTACACAGGGATACAGATACGCAGTATTTT. It encodes CASSLHRDTDTQYF.

This chain uses TRBV28 with TRBJ2-7; D is unclear. This CDR3 region has 12 residues. Looked up from germline, CDR1 is MDHEN and CDR2 is SYDVKM. Trimming stripped 1 base from V and 3 bases from J, with 4 bases between. The CDR3 is CASSLSNYEQYF. The CDR3, as DNA: TGTGCCAGCAGTTTATCAAACTACGAGCAGTACTTC.

This clone was counted a single time. The CDR3 spells CASSLGRLAGNEQFF. In DNA form, the CDR3 reads TGTGCCAGCAGCTTAGGTCGCCTAGCGGGGAATGAGCAGTTCTTC. This chain uses TRBV11-3 with TRBJ2-1; 9 positions match TRBD2. After removal of 1 base from V and 7 bases from J, the junction contained 5 bases not matched to a gene. Germline V gene sequence: CDR1 SGHNT, CDR2 YENEEA. This CDR3 is built from 15 residues.

The chain combines TRBV29-1 with TRBJ1-2; D is uncertain. Germline V gene sequence: CDR1 SQVTM, CDR2 ANQGSEA. The germline V and J ends were trimmed by 2 bases and 3 bases, with 16 bases remaining between them. The CDR3 covers 15 residues. CDR3: CSVENIFLGYYGYTF. The CDR3 nucleotides read TGCAGCGTTGAAAACATTTTCCTCGGGTACTATGGCTACACCTTC.

The chain joins TRBV12-3 or TRBV12-4 to TRBJ1-4; possible D gene TRBD1, 5 bases. This CDR3 spans 13 amino acids. Trimming took off 7 bases at V and 7 bases at J, with 13 bases between the two ends. The CDR3: CASIGQGGEKLFF. CDR3 DNA sequence: TGTGCCAGCATTGGGCAGGGTGGTGAAAAACTGTTTTTT.